This TCR beta chain was documented in a study of shared clonotypes between healthy human individuals. The CDR3 is made up of 12 amino acids. Germline values: CDR1 SQVTM, CDR2 ANQGSEA. The junction had 10 bases not matched to a gene; V was cut back by 7 bases and J by 8 bases. Only in-frame clones appear in the TCRdb table, and some are missing; sequencing was by immunoSEQ multiplex PCR. The sample has roughly 2,300,000 clones, 85% to 95% seen once. The sequencing sample was made of naive CD4+ T cells from PBMCs. The subset was: CD45RA+ positively selected. V usage is TRBV29-1 and J usage is TRBJ1-1; 7 nucleotides align to TRBD1. This sequence was found in a man younger than 35 in good health. Some clones in this sample may be carry-over from other donors' samples. This chain's CDR3 is CSARQGRSEAFF. CDR3 bases: TGCAGCGCCCGACAGGGTCGGTCCGAAGCTTTCTTT.